This TCR beta chain originates from a study of blood T cells in healthy people across ages (dated by TCRdb to between 2014 and 2016). Looking at the study overall: In model experiments, template switching captured roughly one uniquely barcoded TCR beta cDNA molecule for every two T cells. The study analyzed two additional independent replicas of 1 million unique cDNA reads from the same blood draw for two donors, one aged 18 to 29 and one aged 80 or older. Four age groups were formed from the donors: young (average approximately 15 years), middle-aged (approximately 41), aged (62) and long-lived (82). Age-related changes in TCR beta repertoire diversity were measured in the study by deep sequencing normalized with unique cDNA molecular identifiers.

Broad study findings and their caveats: Observed TCR beta diversity per million T cells fell roughly linearly with age, and a significant reduction was already apparent by age around 36. Estimates of total diversity based on one million sequenced T cells were considered lower bounds and underestimates. Because donor CMV infection status was unknown, age-related changes in expanded clonotypes were potentially confounded. Conclusive comparison of naive and antigen-experienced compartments was prevented by the profiling of bulk unsorted PBMCs. There was a strong correlation between observed TCR beta diversity and the percentage of naive T cells measured by flow cytometry. The long-lived group showed more naive CD4+ T cells, fewer expanded clones and increased TCR diversity than the aged group, suggesting age selection.

With regard to this clonotype: This receptor's antigen is unknown. Within one base of it there is no much larger clone, and no base qualities were kept.

Library preparation was by 5' RACE. The sample was run on an Illumina HiSeq 2500. A second PCR of roughly 7 to 11 cycles was performed with a sample-barcoded 5' primer and a J-beta primer mix. A unique molecular identifier was introduced onto each TCR beta cDNA molecule by a template-switch 5' adaptor carrying 12 random nucleotides. Each sample yielded at least 2.5 million CDR3-containing paired-end reads. First-strand cDNA was synthesized from all RNA with the Mint cDNA synthesis kit, primed by a TRBC-specific oligonucleotide. Following uracil-DNA glycosylase treatment, all cDNA underwent a first 18-cycle PCR with the universal primers M1SS and BC2_uni_R. The paper's processing steps were these. Each sample was normalized by randomly selecting 1 million high-quality reads, each carrying a distinct molecular identifier. Reads sharing molecular identifiers were discarded rather than binned into consensus sequences. MiTCR, run with a Q25 quality threshold and the strictest error-elimination algorithm, handled CDR3 identification, clonotype clustering and error correction. A nonparametric unseen species model using Euler transformation provided a lower-bound estimate of total TCR beta diversity. TCRdb reran the public reads through fastp at Q25 and MiXCR, keeping productive beta chains. CDR3 protein sequences are deduplicated, and each keeps its most common genes and DNA. These V and J calls are TCRdb output, not the study's own analysis. In this sample the table shows about 780,000 distinct CDR3 sequences, around 25% of which occur a single time. The biggest ten clones account for roughly 3.1% of the sample.

Donors were approximately 42 systemically healthy Caucasian individuals from Russia aged roughly 6 to 90 years. Approximately 11 milliliters of peripheral blood were drawn from each donor into EDTA-treated Vacutainer tubes. Ficoll-Paque density-gradient centrifugation was used to isolate PBMCs, with at least 6 million per sample. Trizol reagent was used to extract total RNA from PBMCs, with at least 6 micrograms per sample. Naive CD45RAhigh/CD27high T cell percentages were measured by flow cytometry on a PBMC aliquot from every donor. These data also featured in a second study, about T cells of mothers and their children. The second study's paper adds: Nine systemically healthy Caucasian individuals, comprising three mothers and their six children, were included as donors. cDNA synthesis used all of the extracted RNA, with roughly 1.5 ug of RNA in each 15 ul reaction. In the second PCR, the M1S primer introduced both the sample barcodes and 2-4 random nucleotides. Over 9.5 million TCR beta CDR3 reads were obtained for each mother, and about 3 million reads were obtained for each child. Thymic selection similarly shapes TCR recombination output in related and unrelated pairs, with minor effect from inherited differences. Normalized repertoire overlap was always found to be slightly, but never significantly, higher in related mother-child pairs than in unrelated mother-child pairs. No persistent microchimeric T cell clones were found, with a detection sensitivity of approximately 100 clones per million clonotypes. In the study, deep NGS was used to compare the TCR beta repertoires of mothers and children, and features distinguishing related mother-child pairs from unrelated individuals were sought. The mean age was about 37 +/- 4 years for the mothers and about 10 +/- 4 years for the children. After adapter ligation was performed with NEBNext reagents, the libraries were sequenced on an Illumina HiSeq 2000 with 100+100 nt paired-end reads. To avoid cross-contamination, the mother libraries and the child libraries were prepared a month apart and sequenced in separate runs. Each donor had between about 500,000 and 2,100,000 distinct TCR beta clonotypes identified. Naive TCR beta clonotypes were estimated from low-frequency clonotypes matched to each donor's FACS-determined naive share, without sorting.

The sequence was obtained from a boy between 10 and 17 years old in good health. Sequencing was carried out using blood.

The CDR3 has the sequence CASSIPGQWDGYTF. Here is the DNA: TGCGCCAGCAGCATCCCGGGACAGTGGGACGGCTACACCTTC. The chain links TRBV5-1 with TRBJ1-2, with 7 bases in between that match TRBD1. The germline V gene provides CDR1 SGHRS and CDR2 YFSETQ. Compared with germline, V lacks 4 bases and J lacks 8 bases; bases without a gene match: 11. Taken from cysteine to phenylalanine, the CDR3 has 14 residues. Only the CDR3 DNA stays, 42 bases, in frame from base 1. The full variable domain, completed from the reference TRBV5-1 and TRBJ1-2 proteins outside the CDR3, reads KAGVTQTPRYLIKTRGQQVTLSCSPISGHRSVSWYQQTPGQGLQFLFEYFSETQRNKGNFPGRFSGRQFSNSRSEMNVSTLELGDSALYLCASSIPGQWDGYTFGSGTRLTVV.